A selection of T cell receptor beta chains follows, all from one sample in a study of cytomegalovirus exposure and HLA in healthy donors. The repertoire was sequenced with immunoSEQ multiplex PCR; TCRdb's copy has only in-frame clones and lacks some. The sample yields approximately 300,000 clones, approximately 90% seen once. The material sequenced was PBMCs. The receptors were gathered from a woman in her twenties or thirties in good health and CMV-seropositive. The CDR3 runs from the conserved cysteine through the conserved F or W. D genes are given only for firm matches. Clone size appears in some rows only: once, few, many, or a class for an expanded clone.

J gene: TRBJ1-2
V gene: TRBV28
D gene: -
clone size: -
CDR3 protein: CASSPYSDYGYTF
CDR3 DNA: TGTGCCAGCAGCCCTTACAGTGACTATGGCTACACCTTC

J gene: TRBJ2-2
V gene: TRBV15
D gene: -
clone size: -
CDR3 protein: CATSREYADSNTGELFF
CDR3 DNA: TGTGCCACCAGCAGAGAGTACGCGGACTCGAACACCGGGGAGCTGTTTTTT

J gene: TRBJ2-1
V gene: TRBV7-7
D gene: TRBD2
clone size: -
CDR3 protein: CASSLSGSTGNEQFF
CDR3 DNA: TGTGCCAGCAGCCTTAGCGGGAGTACAGGGAATGAGCAGTTCTTC

J gene: TRBJ2-5
V gene: TRBV27
D gene: TRBD1
clone size: -
CDR3 protein: CASSLSTGEVASQYF
CDR3 DNA: TGTGCCAGCAGTTTATCGACAGGGGAGGTCGCGTCCCAGTACTTC

J gene: TRBJ2-5
V gene: TRBV5-6
D gene: TRBD1
clone size: -
CDR3 protein: CASSVRTGGQETQYF
CDR3 DNA: TGTGCCAGCAGCGTCCGGACAGGGGGTCAAGAGACCCAGTACTTC

J gene: TRBJ2-3
V gene: TRBV5-1
D gene: TRBD2
clone size: -
CDR3 protein: CASSLSGEGGDTQYF
CDR3 DNA: TGCGCCAGCAGCTTGTCCGGGGAGGGCGGAGATACGCAGTATTTT

J gene: TRBJ2-7
V gene: TRBV18
D gene: -
clone size: -
CDR3 protein: CASSPGTPIISYEQYF
CDR3 DNA: TGTGCCAGCTCACCGGGGACACCTATCATCTCCTACGAGCAGTACTTC

J gene: TRBJ2-4
V gene: TRBV27
D gene: -
clone size: -
CDR3 protein: CASSWADYIQYF
CDR3 DNA: TGTGCCAGCAGTTGGGCAGACTATATTCAGTACTTC

J gene: TRBJ1-2
V gene: TRBV5-1
D gene: TRBD1
clone size: -
CDR3 protein: CASSRGQLNGYTF
CDR3 DNA: TGCGCCAGCAGCAGGGGACAGCTAAATGGCTACACCTTC

J gene: TRBJ2-2
V gene: TRBV28
D gene: TRBD2
clone size: -
CDR3 protein: CASSLGLASTGELFF
CDR3 DNA: TGTGCCAGCAGTTTAGGACTAGCCAGCACCGGGGAGCTGTTTTTT

J gene: TRBJ2-1
V gene: TRBV29-1
D gene: TRBD2
clone size: -
CDR3 protein: CSVERTSGRGINEQFF
CDR3 DNA: TGCAGCGTTGAAAGGACTAGCGGGAGAGGCATAAATGAGCAGTTCTTC

J gene: TRBJ1-3
V gene: TRBV28
D gene: -
clone size: -
CDR3 protein: CASSLMGNTQGNTIYF
CDR3 DNA: TGTGCCAGCAGTTTAATGGGGAATACACAGGGAAACACCATATATTTT

J gene: TRBJ2-7
V gene: TRBV27
D gene: TRBD1
clone size: -
CDR3 protein: CASSPTLGQDSYEQYF
CDR3 DNA: TGTGCCAGCAGCCCTACCCTGGGACAGGACTCCTACGAGCAGTACTTC

J gene: TRBJ2-7
V gene: TRBV27
D gene: -
clone size: once
CDR3 protein: CASSFSGEEDEQYF
CDR3 DNA: TGTGCCAGCAGTTTTTCTGGGGAAGAGGACGAGCAGTACTTC

J gene: TRBJ1-2
V gene: TRBV4-1
D gene: -
clone size: -
CDR3 protein: CASSQEAWQGQADGYTF
CDR3 DNA: TGCGCCAGCAGCCAAGAAGCGTGGCAGGGCCAAGCGGATGGCTACACCTTC

J gene: TRBJ1-1
V gene: TRBV6-5
D gene: TRBD1
clone size: few
CDR3 protein: CASSYGQGNTEAFF
CDR3 DNA: TGTGCCAGCAGTTACGGACAGGGGAACACTGAAGCTTTCTTT

J gene: TRBJ2-5
V gene: TRBV7-9
D gene: -
clone size: -
CDR3 protein: CASSFDRRETQYF
CDR3 DNA: TGTGCCAGCAGCTTTGACAGGAGGGAGACCCAGTACTTC

J gene: TRBJ2-6
V gene: TRBV19
D gene: -
clone size: -
CDR3 protein: CASTRYQSNSGANVLTF
CDR3 DNA: TGTGCCAGTACCCGGTATCAGTCAAATTCTGGGGCCAACGTCCTGACTTTC

J gene: TRBJ1-3
V gene: TRBV18
D gene: -
clone size: -
CDR3 protein: CASSPPAAGTIYF
CDR3 DNA: TGTGCCAGCTCACCACCGGCCGCAGGCACCATATATTTT

J gene: TRBJ1-6
V gene: TRBV5-6
D gene: -
clone size: -
CDR3 protein: CASSGGSHWDSPLHF
CDR3 DNA: TGTGCCAGCAGCGGCGGGTCTCATTGGGATTCACCCCTCCACTTT

J gene: TRBJ1-1
V gene: TRBV4-1
D gene: -
clone size: -
CDR3 protein: CASRPLGGAEAFF
CDR3 DNA: TGCGCCAGCAGACCTCTGGGGGGGGCTGAAGCTTTCTTT

J gene: TRBJ2-5
V gene: TRBV7-3
D gene: TRBD2
clone size: -
CDR3 protein: CASSLAGGFQETQYF
CDR3 DNA: TGTGCCAGCAGCCTAGCGGGGGGATTCCAAGAGACCCAGTACTTC

J gene: TRBJ1-2
V gene: TRBV11-2
D gene: -
clone size: -
CDR3 protein: CASSLAARMGGYTF
CDR3 DNA: TGTGCCAGCAGCTTAGCCGCGCGGATGGGCGGCTACACCTTC

J gene: TRBJ2-5
V gene: TRBV7-8
D gene: TRBD2
clone size: -
CDR3 protein: CASSFLAGGRETQYF
CDR3 DNA: TGTGCCAGCAGTTTTTTAGCGGGGGGGCGGGAGACCCAGTACTTC

J gene: TRBJ2-7
V gene: TRBV2
D gene: TRBD2
clone size: few
CDR3 protein: CASSDRRGALYEQYF
CDR3 DNA: TGTGCCAGCAGTGACCGGCGGGGGGCTCTCTACGAGCAGTACTTC

J gene: TRBJ2-5
V gene: TRBV25-1
D gene: -
clone size: -
CDR3 protein: CASSVTWGEETQYF
CDR3 DNA: TGTGCCAGCAGTGTGACGTGGGGTGAAGAGACCCAGTACTTC

J gene: TRBJ2-2
V gene: TRBV9
D gene: -
clone size: -
CDR3 protein: CASSVISAGELFF
CDR3 DNA: TGTGCCAGCAGCGTAATTAGCGCCGGGGAGCTGTTTTTT

J gene: TRBJ2-1
V gene: TRBV4-1
D gene: -
clone size: -
CDR3 protein: CASSQGYGTRAGEQFF
CDR3 DNA: TGCGCCAGCAGCCAAGGTTATGGAACCCGAGCGGGTGAGCAGTTCTTC

J gene: TRBJ1-2
V gene: TRBV23-1
D gene: -
clone size: once
CDR3 protein: CASSHEVRNYGYTF
CDR3 DNA: TGCGCCAGCAGTCACGAAGTTCGGAACTATGGCTACACCTTC

J gene: TRBJ2-7
V gene: TRBV9
D gene: -
clone size: -
CDR3 protein: CASSVGEQGSYEQYF
CDR3 DNA: TGTGCCAGCAGCGTAGGGGAACAGGGTTCCTACGAGCAGTACTTC

J gene: TRBJ2-7
V gene: TRBV7-9
D gene: TRBD1
clone size: -
CDR3 protein: CASSRTGEYEQYF
CDR3 DNA: TGTGCCAGCAGCAGAACAGGGGAGTACGAGCAGTACTTC

J gene: TRBJ2-2
V gene: TRBV5-6
D gene: -
clone size: -
CDR3 protein: CASSLPRDTHRELFF
CDR3 DNA: TGTGCCAGCAGCTTGCCCCGGGACACCCACCGGGAGCTGTTTTTT

J gene: TRBJ2-1
V gene: TRBV7-9
D gene: TRBD2
clone size: -
CDR3 protein: CASSLGGLVVEQFF
CDR3 DNA: TGTGCCAGCAGCTTAGGGGGACTAGTGGTTGAGCAGTTCTTC

J gene: TRBJ2-2
V gene: TRBV7-6
D gene: TRBD2
clone size: -
CDR3 protein: CASSLRTGGPGTGELFF
CDR3 DNA: TGTGCCAGCAGCCTACGAACGGGGGGGCCCGGCACCGGGGAGCTGTTTTTT

J gene: TRBJ2-1
V gene: TRBV5-4
D gene: -
clone size: -
CDR3 protein: CASSLAAAPRNEQFF
CDR3 DNA: TGTGCCAGCAGCTTGGCGGCAGCCCCTCGCAATGAGCAGTTCTTC

J gene: TRBJ1-5
V gene: TRBV5-3
D gene: -
clone size: -
CDR3 protein: CARSIGPYSNQPQHF
CDR3 DNA: TGTGCCAGAAGCATTGGGCCTTATAGCAATCAGCCCCAGCATTTT

J gene: TRBJ1-1
V gene: TRBV4-3
D gene: -
clone size: -
CDR3 protein: CASSQDLLNTEAFF
CDR3 DNA: TGCGCCAGCAGCCAAGATCTACTGAACACTGAAGCTTTCTTT

J gene: TRBJ2-7
V gene: TRBV5-3
D gene: TRBD2
clone size: -
CDR3 protein: CARSHGLAQGKYF
CDR3 DNA: TGTGCCAGAAGCCACGGACTAGCACAAGGGAAGTACTTC

J gene: TRBJ2-2
V gene: TRBV28
D gene: -
clone size: few
CDR3 protein: CASRTIGLANTGELFF
CDR3 DNA: TGTGCCAGCAGGACTATAGGACTGGCGAACACCGGGGAGCTGTTTTTT

J gene: TRBJ1-4
V gene: TRBV27
D gene: TRBD1
clone size: -
CDR3 protein: CASRKTGTNEKLFF
CDR3 DNA: TGTGCCAGCAGAAAGACAGGGACTAATGAAAAACTGTTTTTT

J gene: TRBJ1-3
V gene: TRBV15
D gene: TRBD1
clone size: -
CDR3 protein: CATSGPGQYSGNTIYF
CDR3 DNA: TGTGCCACCAGCGGTCCGGGACAGTATTCTGGAAACACCATATATTTT

J gene: TRBJ2-1
V gene: TRBV15
D gene: TRBD2
clone size: -
CDR3 protein: CATSRDLSAGERNEQFF
CDR3 DNA: TGTGCCACCAGCAGAGATCTCTCGGCGGGAGAACGGAATGAGCAGTTCTTC

J gene: TRBJ1-5
V gene: TRBV7-9
D gene: -
clone size: -
CDR3 protein: CASSLGVGDLGNQPQHF
CDR3 DNA: TGTGCCAGCAGCTTAGGGGTAGGGGACCTAGGCAATCAGCCCCAGCATTTT

J gene: TRBJ2-2
V gene: TRBV19
D gene: -
clone size: few
CDR3 protein: CASSLQGTGELFF
CDR3 DNA: TGTGCCAGTAGTCTACAGGGAACCGGGGAGCTGTTTTTT

J gene: TRBJ2-1
V gene: TRBV5-4
D gene: TRBD2
clone size: -
CDR3 protein: CASSSDPASGKPNEQFF
CDR3 DNA: TGTGCCAGCAGCTCTGACCCGGCTAGCGGGAAGCCCAATGAGCAGTTCTTC

J gene: TRBJ2-1
V gene: TRBV7-3
D gene: -
clone size: -
CDR3 protein: CASSPRENEQFF
CDR3 DNA: TGTGCCAGCAGCCCTCGTGAAAATGAGCAGTTCTTC

J gene: TRBJ1-1
V gene: TRBV29-1
D gene: -
clone size: -
CDR3 protein: CSVVPVILRGLRTEAFF
CDR3 DNA: TGCAGCGTTGTCCCCGTAATCCTCCGGGGACTTCGGACTGAAGCTTTCTTT

J gene: TRBJ1-1
V gene: TRBV15
D gene: -
clone size: -
CDR3 protein: CATGFRSLNTEAFF
CDR3 DNA: TGTGCCACCGGTTTTAGGAGTTTGAACACTGAAGCTTTCTTT

J gene: TRBJ2-2
V gene: TRBV11-2
D gene: -
clone size: once
CDR3 protein: CASSLTGQNTGELFF
CDR3 DNA: TGTGCCAGCAGCTTAACGGGTCAGAACACCGGGGAGCTGTTTTTT

J gene: TRBJ2-1
V gene: TRBV6-5
D gene: -
clone size: -
CDR3 protein: CASSYQGVQFF
CDR3 DNA: TGTGCCAGCAGTTACCAGGGTGTGCAGTTCTTC

J gene: TRBJ2-1
V gene: TRBV5-6
D gene: -
clone size: -
CDR3 protein: CASSLSVRGSYNEQFF
CDR3 DNA: TGTGCCAGCAGCTTGAGTGTAAGGGGCTCCTACAATGAGCAGTTCTTC

J gene: TRBJ1-2
V gene: TRBV13
D gene: -
clone size: -
CDR3 protein: CASSLGQGEYTF
CDR3 DNA: TGTGCCAGCAGCTTAGGCCAGGGAGAGTACACCTTC

J gene: TRBJ2-4
V gene: TRBV7-2
D gene: -
clone size: -
CDR3 protein: CASSQGERIQYF
CDR3 DNA: TGTGCCAGCAGTCAAGGAGAACGCATTCAGTACTTC

J gene: TRBJ2-5
V gene: TRBV7-2
D gene: TRBD2
clone size: -
CDR3 protein: CASSQTSGGPITSETQYF
CDR3 DNA: TGTGCCAGCAGCCAGACTAGCGGGGGGCCCATAACTTCAGAGACCCAGTACTTC

J gene: TRBJ1-2
V gene: TRBV29-1
D gene: TRBD1
clone size: -
CDR3 protein: CSVDPGGQGRGYGYTF
CDR3 DNA: TGCAGCGTTGATCCTGGGGGACAGGGACGGGGCTATGGCTACACCTTC

J gene: TRBJ2-5
V gene: TRBV11-2
D gene: -
clone size: -
CDR3 protein: CASSRQVQETQYF
CDR3 DNA: TGTGCCAGCTCCCGACAGGTCCAAGAGACCCAGTACTTC

J gene: TRBJ2-2
V gene: TRBV5-1
D gene: TRBD2
clone size: -
CDR3 protein: CASSLAQGGTGELFF
CDR3 DNA: TGCGCCAGCAGCTTGGCCCAGGGAGGGACCGGGGAGCTGTTTTTT

J gene: TRBJ1-2
V gene: TRBV2
D gene: -
clone size: -
CDR3 protein: CASSESQIYGYTF
CDR3 DNA: TGTGCCAGCAGTGAAAGCCAGATCTATGGCTACACCTTC

J gene: TRBJ1-2
V gene: TRBV5-6
D gene: -
clone size: -
CDR3 protein: CASSQSSYGYTF
CDR3 DNA: TGTGCCAGCAGCCAATCATCCTATGGCTACACCTTC

J gene: TRBJ2-1
V gene: TRBV30
D gene: TRBD2
clone size: -
CDR3 protein: CAWSGASGGETHSYNEQFF
CDR3 DNA: TGTGCCTGGAGTGGGGCTAGCGGGGGGGAAACACACTCCTACAATGAGCAGTTCTTC